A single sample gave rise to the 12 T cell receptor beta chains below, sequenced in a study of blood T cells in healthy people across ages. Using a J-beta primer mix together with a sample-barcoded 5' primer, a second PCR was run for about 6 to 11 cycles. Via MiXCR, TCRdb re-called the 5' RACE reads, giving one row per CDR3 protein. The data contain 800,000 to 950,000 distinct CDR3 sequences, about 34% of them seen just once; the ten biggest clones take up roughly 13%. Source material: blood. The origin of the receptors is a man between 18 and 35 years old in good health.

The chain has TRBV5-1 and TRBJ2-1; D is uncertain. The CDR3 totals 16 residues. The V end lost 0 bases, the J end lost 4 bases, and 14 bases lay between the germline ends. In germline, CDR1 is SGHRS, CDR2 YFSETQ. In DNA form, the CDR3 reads TGCGCCAGCAGCTTGGGTAGGGAAGTACCTTACAATGAGCAGTTCTTC. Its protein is CASSLGREVPYNEQFF.

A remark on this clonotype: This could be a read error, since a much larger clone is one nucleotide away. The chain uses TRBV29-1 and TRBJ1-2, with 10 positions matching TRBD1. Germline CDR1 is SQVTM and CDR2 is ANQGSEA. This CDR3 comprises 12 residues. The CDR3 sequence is CSVETGGDGHTF. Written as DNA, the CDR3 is TGCAGCGTTGAGACAGGGGGCGATGGCCACACCTTC. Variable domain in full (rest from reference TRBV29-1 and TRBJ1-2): SAVISQKPSRDICQRGTSLTIQCQVDSQVTMMFWYRQQPGQSLTLIATANQGSEATYESGFVIDKFPISRPNLTFSTLTVSNMSPEDSSIYLCSVETGGDGHTFGSGTRLTVV.

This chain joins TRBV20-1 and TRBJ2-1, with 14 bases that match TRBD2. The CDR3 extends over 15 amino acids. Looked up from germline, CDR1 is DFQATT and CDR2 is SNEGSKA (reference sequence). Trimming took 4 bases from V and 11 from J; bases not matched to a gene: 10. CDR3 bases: TGCAGTGCTATACCGGGACTAGCGGGGGAGAATAAGCAGTTCTTC. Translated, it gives CSAIPGLAGENKQFF.

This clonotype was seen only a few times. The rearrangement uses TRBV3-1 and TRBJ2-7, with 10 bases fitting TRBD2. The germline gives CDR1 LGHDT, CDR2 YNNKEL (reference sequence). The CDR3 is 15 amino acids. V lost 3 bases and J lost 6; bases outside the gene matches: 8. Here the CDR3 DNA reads TGTGCCAGCAGCCAGCCGGGACTAGCGAATCCCGAGCAGTACTTC. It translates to CASSQPGLANPEQYF.

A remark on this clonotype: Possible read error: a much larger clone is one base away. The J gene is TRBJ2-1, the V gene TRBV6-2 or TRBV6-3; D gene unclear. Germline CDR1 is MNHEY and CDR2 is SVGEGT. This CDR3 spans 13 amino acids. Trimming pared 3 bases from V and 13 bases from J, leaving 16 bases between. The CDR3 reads CASSYNRKETQFF. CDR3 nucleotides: TGTGCCAGCAGTTATAACCGCAAAGAGACCCAGTTCTTC.

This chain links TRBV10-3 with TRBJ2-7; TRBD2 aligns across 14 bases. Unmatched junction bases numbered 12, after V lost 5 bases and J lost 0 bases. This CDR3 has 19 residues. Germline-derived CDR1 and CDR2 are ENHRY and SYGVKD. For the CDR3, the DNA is TGTGCCATCAGTCGAACAAGGACTAGCGGGGGGCAGGCCTCCTACGAGCAGTACTTC. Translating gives CAISRTRTSGGQASYEQYF.

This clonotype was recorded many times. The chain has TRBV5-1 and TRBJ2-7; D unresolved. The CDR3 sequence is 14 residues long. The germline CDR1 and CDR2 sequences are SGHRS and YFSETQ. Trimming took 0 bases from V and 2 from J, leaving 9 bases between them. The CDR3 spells CASSLGDGTYEQYF. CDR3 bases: TGCGCCAGCAGCTTGGGTGACGGAACCTACGAGCAGTACTTC.

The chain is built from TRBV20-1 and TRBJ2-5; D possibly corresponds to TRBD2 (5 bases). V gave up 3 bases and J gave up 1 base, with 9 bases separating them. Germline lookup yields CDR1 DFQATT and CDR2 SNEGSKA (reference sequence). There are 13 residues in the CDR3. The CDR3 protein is CSASERTQETQYF. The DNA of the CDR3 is TGCAGTGCTAGTGAGCGGACCCAAGAGACCCAGTACTTC.

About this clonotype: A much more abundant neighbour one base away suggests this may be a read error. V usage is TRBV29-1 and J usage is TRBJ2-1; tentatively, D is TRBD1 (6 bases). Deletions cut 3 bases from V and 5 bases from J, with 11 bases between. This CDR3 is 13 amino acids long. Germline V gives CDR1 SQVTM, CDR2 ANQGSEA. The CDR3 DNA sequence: TGCAGCGTTGAGGGGGCTTTCAACAATGAGCAGTTCTTC. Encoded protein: CSVEGAFNNEQFF.

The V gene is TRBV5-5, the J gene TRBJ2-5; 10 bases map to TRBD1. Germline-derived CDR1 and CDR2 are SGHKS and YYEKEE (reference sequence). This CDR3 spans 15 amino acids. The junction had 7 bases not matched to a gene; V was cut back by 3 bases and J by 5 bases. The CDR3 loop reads CASSSPGQGWETQYF. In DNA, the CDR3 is TGTGCCAGCAGCTCCCCGGGACAGGGGTGGGAGACCCAGTACTTC. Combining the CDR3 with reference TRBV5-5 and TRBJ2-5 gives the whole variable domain DAGVTQSPTHLIKTRGQQVTLRCSPISGHKSVSWYQQVLGQGPQFIFQYYEKEERGRGNFPDRFSARQFPNYSSELNVNALLLGDSALYLCASSSPGQGWETQYFGPGTRLLVL.

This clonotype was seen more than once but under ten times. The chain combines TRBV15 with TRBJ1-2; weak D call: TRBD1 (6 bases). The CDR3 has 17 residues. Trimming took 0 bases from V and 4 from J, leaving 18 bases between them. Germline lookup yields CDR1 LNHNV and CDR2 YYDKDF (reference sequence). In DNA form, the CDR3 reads TGTGCCACCAGCAGAGATTGGGGGGACAAGGGATCCTATGGCTACACCTTC. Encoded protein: CATSRDWGDKGSYGYTF.

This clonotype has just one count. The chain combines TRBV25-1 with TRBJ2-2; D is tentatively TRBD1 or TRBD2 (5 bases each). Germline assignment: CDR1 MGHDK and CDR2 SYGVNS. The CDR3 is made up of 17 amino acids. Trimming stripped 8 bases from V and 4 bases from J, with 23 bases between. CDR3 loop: CASSRAGTVDGTGELFF. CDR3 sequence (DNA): TGTGCCAGCTCTCGGGCAGGGACGGTCGATGGCACCGGGGAGCTGTTTTTT.